One and the same sample provided the 27 T cell receptor beta chains below, sequenced in a study of T-cell memory formation after mild COVID-19. TCRdb passed the 5' RACE reads through MiXCR, listing each CDR3 protein once. This repertoire shows approximately 400,000 distinct CDR3 sequences, around 24% found once; its top ten account for roughly 8.9%. Sequenced sample: PBMCs or a T cell subset sorted from them (not recorded which). The origin of the receptors is an adult woman who had mild COVID-19 (a few samples of this study predate the infection). Cell type and time point are not known.

CDR3 DNA: TGCAGCGCGTGCAGGGTCCTGAACACTGAAGCTTTCTTT. It specifies CSACRVLNTEAFF. The chain is built from TRBV29-1 and TRBJ1-1, with D possibly matching TRBD1 (5 bases). Trimming took off 7 bases at V and 0 bases at J, with 12 bases between the two ends. Per germline, CDR1 SQVTM and CDR2 ANQGSEA. The CDR3 contains 13 residues.

This clonotype showed up just a few times. V and J are TRBV5-1 and TRBJ1-2; no clear D. Per the germline V gene, CDR1 is SGHRS and CDR2 is YFSETQ. Trimming stripped 0 bases from V and 0 bases from J, with 12 bases between. The CDR3 runs 16 residues. The CDR3 sequence is CASSLVEAEANYGYTF. CDR3 DNA: TGCGCCAGCAGCTTGGTAGAGGCCGAAGCTAACTATGGCTACACCTTC.

The CDR3: CATSDASGGANYEQYF. In DNA, the CDR3 is TGTGCCACCAGTGATGCTAGCGGGGGGGCCAACTACGAGCAGTACTTC. The V gene is TRBV24-1, the J gene TRBJ2-7, with 12 bases matching TRBD2. The trim removed 3 bases at V and 3 bases at J, leaving 5 bases unmatched. Per germline, CDR1 KGHDR and CDR2 SFDVKD. The CDR3 is 16 residues long.

This clonotype has ten or more counts. V is TRBV5-1 and J is TRBJ2-3; 9 bases line up with TRBD1. With V trimmed by 7 bases and J by 4 bases, 7 bases remained unmatched. The V gene's germline CDR1 is SGHRS and CDR2 YFSETQ. The CDR3 runs to 14 residues. CDR3 region: CASAPGQGADTQYF. CDR3 nucleotides: TGCGCCAGCGCCCCGGGACAGGGTGCAGATACGCAGTATTTT.

The chain carries TRBV2 and TRBJ2-1; no firm D call. The V and J ends lost 2 bases and 7 bases respectively, with 15 bases between them. Germline V gives CDR1 SNHLY, CDR2 FYNNEI. The CDR3 totals 15 residues. CDR3 bases: TGTGCCAGCAGTGAAATGCGGAGCTTGAGGAATGAGCAGTTCTTC. This codes for CASSEMRSLRNEQFF.

The rearrangement uses TRBV24-1 and TRBJ1-5; D not certain. The CDR3 loop spans 13 amino acids. V dropped 4 bases and J dropped 5 bases, with 8 bases sitting between them. Germline V lookup: CDR1 KGHDR, CDR2 SFDVKD. The DNA of the CDR3 is TGTGCCACCAGTGAACTCGGACATCAGCCCCAGCATTTT. Translating it yields CATSELGHQPQHF.

The V gene is TRBV4-2, the J gene TRBJ1-1, with TRBD1 matching over 11 bases. The V and J ends lost 4 bases and 0 bases, in that order; junction bases with no gene match: 1. Germline V gene lookup returns CDR1 LGHNA and CDR2 YNFKEQ. This CDR3 is 15 amino acids long. DNA for the CDR3: TGTGCCAGCAGCCGGGACAGGGGGATGAACACTGAAGCTTTCTTT. This gives the protein CASSRDRGMNTEAFF.

This chain joins TRBV5-1 and TRBJ1-1; D gene unclear. V lost 0 bases and J 8 bases, leaving 8 bases between the germline ends. From germline, CDR1 is SGHRS and CDR2 YFSETQ. This CDR3 region has 12 residues. CDR3 sequence reads: CASSLGGWEAFF. CDR3 nucleotides: TGCGCCAGCAGCTTGGGGGGTTGGGAAGCTTTCTTT.

CDR3 amino acids: CSAGHSDTQYF. CDR3 DNA: TGCAGCGCTGGACACTCAGATACGCAGTATTTT. The J gene is TRBJ2-3, the V gene TRBV29-1; D is perhaps TRBD1 (5 bases). Per the germline V gene, CDR1 is SQVTM and CDR2 is ANQGSEA. There are 11 residues in the CDR3. Trimming took off 7 bases at V and 4 bases at J, with 9 bases between the two ends.

This chain's CDR3 is CASNFRRAYNEQFF. CDR3 nucleotides: TGTGCCAGCAACTTCCGACGAGCCTACAATGAGCAGTTCTTC. This chain connects TRBV6-5 to TRBJ2-1; D remains ambiguous. V was cut by 7 bases and J by 2 bases, with 12 bases left in between. This CDR3 is 14 amino acids long. Germline CDR1 is MNHEY and CDR2 is SVGAGI.

This clonotype was picked up many times. The chain links TRBV5-4 to TRBJ2-3; tentatively, D is TRBD1 (5 bases). There are 17 residues in the CDR3. Germline lookup yields CDR1 SGHNT and CDR2 YYREEE (reference sequence). The V and J ends lost 4 bases and 5 bases respectively, with 23 bases between them. This CDR3 is CASSPGSGQGYGDTQYF. The DNA for the CDR3 is TGTGCCAGCAGCCCTGGGTCCGGGCAGGGCTATGGAGATACGCAGTATTTT.

V gene TRBV5-1 combines with J gene TRBJ2-1; D call uncertain. The ends were cut back, 0 bases at V and 5 bases at J, with 9 bases in the middle. Germline V CDR1 and CDR2: SGHRS, YFSETQ. The CDR3 consists of 14 residues. Here the CDR3 DNA reads TGCGCCAGCAGCTTGGGTGACGAACACAATGAGCAGTTCTTC. Protein sequence: CASSLGDEHNEQFF. Full variable domain (missing parts from reference TRBV5-1 and TRBJ2-1): KAGVTQTPRYLIKTRGQQVTLSCSPISGHRSVSWYQQTPGQGLQFLFEYFSETQRNKGNFPGRFSGRQFSNSRSEMNVSTLELGDSALYLCASSLGDEHNEQFFGPGTRLTVL.

In this sample, this clonotype turned up a few times. CDR3: CASSYGLANNVEQFF. CDR3 nucleotides: TGTGCCAGCAGTTACGGTCTAGCGAACAATGTCGAGCAGTTCTTC. The chain joins TRBV6-2 or TRBV6-3 to TRBJ2-1, with a tentative D call TRBD2 (6 bases). Trimming left V 2 bases short and J 10 bases short, with 18 bases between. Per the germline V gene, CDR1 is MNHEY and CDR2 is SVGEGT. The CDR3 is 15 amino acids.

The V gene is TRBV6-5, the J gene TRBJ1-6; weak D call: TRBD1 (6 bases). CDR1 is MNHEY and CDR2 is SVGAGI in the germline V gene. This CDR3 comprises 15 residues. V was shortened by 5 bases and J by 5 bases, with 13 bases between the two germline ends. CDR3 DNA sequence: TGTGCCAGCAGTCAAACCCCAGGGGATAATTCACCCCTCCACTTT. The encoded protein is CASSQTPGDNSPLHF.

This clonotype occurred a few times. J is TRBJ1-1 and V is TRBV2, with D possibly being TRBD1 (6 bases). CDR3 length: 15 amino acids. V lost 0 bases, J lost 4 bases, and 12 bases lay in between. Germline lookup yields CDR1 SNHLY and CDR2 FYNNEI. The CDR3 sequence: CASSEAQGSGTEAFF. The CDR3 bases are TGTGCCAGCAGTGAAGCCCAGGGGTCGGGCACTGAAGCTTTCTTT.

This chain uses TRBV7-9 with TRBJ1-2; no clear D gene. The V gene's germline CDR1 is SEHNR and CDR2 FQNEAQ (reference sequence). Trimming cost V 6 bases and J 6 bases, with 11 bases left between them. The CDR3 loop spans 12 amino acids. CDR3 DNA: TGTGCCAGCAGTCGACGGAGCAATGGCTACACCTTC. It is translated as CASSRRSNGYTF. The variable domain in full, completed from reference TRBV7-9 and TRBJ1-2, reads DTGVSQNPRHKITKRGQNVTFRCDPISEHNRLYWYRQTLGQGPEFLTYFQNEAQLEKSRLLSDRFSAERPKGSFSTLEIQRTEQGDSAMYLCASSRRSNGYTFGSGTRLTVV.

V and J are TRBV9 and TRBJ1-6; tentative D call: TRBD1 (5 bases). Looked up from germline, CDR1 is SGDLS and CDR2 is YYNGEE. Trimming took 3 bases from V and 8 from J, leaving 18 bases between them. The CDR3 runs to 16 residues. The CDR3 DNA reads TGTGCCAGCAGCGCTAGAGGGCAGGGACCCGATTCACCCCTCCACTTT. This encodes CASSARGQGPDSPLHF.

This clonotype was recorded many times. The chain recombines TRBV4-2 with TRBJ2-5; 8 bases line up with TRBD1. The CDR3 length is 14 residues. The V gene's germline CDR1 is LGHNA and CDR2 YNFKEQ. Trimming took 4 bases from V and 3 from J; bases not matched to a gene: 4. The CDR3 protein is CASSRGTGEETQYF. Here the CDR3 DNA reads TGTGCCAGCAGCCGTGGGACAGGAGAAGAGACCCAGTACTTC.

This clonotype came up many times. The chain joins TRBV14 to TRBJ1-2; tentative D call: TRBD1 (5 bases). The V gene lost 0 bases and the J gene lost 4 bases, with 12 bases spanning the gap. CDR3 length: 15 amino acids. Germline V gene lookup returns CDR1 SGHDN and CDR2 FVKESK. CDR3 DNA: TGTGCCAGCAGCCAAGAGTGGGGGAAAAGCTATGGCTACACCTTC. Translation gives CASSQEWGKSYGYTF.

This clonotype was seen more than once but under ten times. V and J are TRBV5-1 and TRBJ2-3, with 10 nucleotides matching TRBD1. Germline V gene data show CDR1 as SGHRS and CDR2 as YFSETQ. The CDR3 length is 14 residues. Trimming at V came to 7 bases and at J to 4 bases, leaving 6 bases not matched to a gene. CDR3 amino acids: CASLRDRGPDTQYF. CDR3 DNA: TGCGCCAGCCTCCGGGACAGGGGCCCAGATACGCAGTATTTT.

The J gene is TRBJ2-6, the V gene TRBV29-1; D not resolved. Trimming shortened V by 4 bases and J by 0 bases, and 7 bases separated the two germline ends. Germline loops: CDR1 SQVTM, CDR2 ANQGSEA. There are 14 residues in the CDR3. CDR3 loop: CSVVDDSGANVLTF. CDR3 in DNA: TGCAGCGTTGTGGACGACTCTGGGGCCAACGTCCTGACTTTC.

The chain combines TRBV29-1 with TRBJ1-1, with D possibly TRBD1 on 5 matching bases. Trimming shortened V by 4 bases and J by 4 bases, and 10 bases separated the two germline ends. The CDR3 has 12 residues. Per germline, CDR1 SQVTM and CDR2 ANQGSEA. The CDR3 is CSVAEGRTEAFF. As DNA, the CDR3 is TGCAGCGTTGCAGAGGGACGCACTGAAGCTTTCTTT.

In DNA, the CDR3 is TGTGCCAGCAGCGTAGACAGGGTGGGGACCGGGGAGCTGTTTTTT. Translating it yields CASSVDRVGTGELFF. The V call is TRBV9, the J call TRBJ2-2, with a weak D call TRBD1 (6 bases). The CDR3 length is 15 residues. Trimming removed 0 bases from V and 5 bases from J, with 11 bases in between. Looked up from germline, CDR1 is SGDLS and CDR2 is YYNGEE.

This chain links TRBV6-5 with TRBJ2-1; no clear D gene. Germline CDR1 MNHEY, CDR2 SVGAGI. V was shortened by 5 bases and J by 9 bases, with 11 bases between the two germline ends. The CDR3 consists of 12 residues. In DNA, the CDR3 is TGTGCCAGCAGTCCCTCCCGGTTTGAGCAGTTCTTC. Protein product: CASSPSRFEQFF.

This clonotype has a count of ten or more. The chain combines TRBV4-2 with TRBJ2-3, with 10 bases identical to TRBD2. With 0 bases clipped from V and 5 bases from J, the junction kept 5 bases outside the gene matches. Germline V lookup: CDR1 LGHNA, CDR2 YNFKEQ. This CDR3 has 16 residues. The CDR3 sequence: CASSQEGASGGDTQYF. Written as DNA, the CDR3 is TGTGCCAGCAGCCAAGAAGGAGCTAGCGGGGGAGATACGCAGTATTTT.

The chain employs TRBV12-3 or TRBV12-4 and TRBJ2-1, with TRBD2 identical over 7 bases. This CDR3 spans 18 amino acids. V lost 3 bases to trimming and J lost 3 bases; unmatched junction nucleotides: 14. The CDR3 here is CASSFRKSGKSYYNEQFF. The DNA for the CDR3 is TGTGCCAGCAGTTTCAGGAAAAGCGGGAAGAGCTACTACAATGAGCAGTTCTTC.

The CDR3 reads CASSAPSVREQFF. The CDR3 DNA is TGTGCCAGCAGCGCGCCTAGCGTCCGTGAGCAGTTCTTC. The chain couples TRBV7-9 to TRBJ2-1, with D possibly matching TRBD2 (6 bases). The V and J ends lost 5 bases and 9 bases respectively, with 14 bases between them. CDR3 length: 13 residues. Germline CDR1 SEHNR, CDR2 FQNEAQ (reference sequence).